This T cell receptor beta chain is drawn from a study of neurological immune-mediated disorders. Points from the study as a whole: No CDR3 amino acid sequences recurred among expanded clones across subjects, suggesting private repertoires in all groups.

With respect to this clonotype: Its antigen is not known.

There are 14 residues in the CDR3. The germline gives CDR1 LGHNA, CDR2 YNFKEQ. V was cut by 1 base and J by 9 bases, with 16 bases left in between. The time point was: technical triplicate 2. The cell input for sorted libraries was 1 million, and those cells were CD4+ or CD8+ T cells. The cDNA came from 5'RACE with 10-nucleotide random UMIs. A single record per CDR3 protein comes from TCRdb applying MiXCR to the 5' RACE reads. The data show about 31,000 distinct CDR3 sequences, 13% seen once. J is TRBJ2-7 and V is TRBV4-2, with D perhaps TRBD1 or TRBD2 (5 bases each). This sequence originates from a female donor with HTLV-1-associated myelopathy (HAM/TSP). The material sequenced was CD4+ T cells from blood. CDR3 coding DNA: TGTGCCAGCAGCCAAGTGACAGTGGGAGATACGCAGTACTTC. Amino acids: CASSQVTVGDTQYF.